This T cell receptor (beta chain) is drawn from a study of metastatic and nonmetastatic thyroid tumors. General study results and limits: Reported TCR beta diversity, measured in blood and tumor, was significantly higher for malignant thyroid tumors than for benign nodules.

V lost 6 bases and J lost 2, with 11 bases in between. CDR3 length equals 14 residues. The V gene's germline CDR1 is MDHEN and CDR2 SYDVKM. Thyroid surgery had not been preceded by any treatment in any patient. MiXCR reprocessed the PCR reads for TCRdb. The repertoire has about 93,000 clones, over 8.5% of them found once; the top ten carry around 9.2%. In this sample, this clone turned up many times. The antigen remains undetermined. The material sequenced was blood. The chain employs TRBV28 and TRBJ1-3, with D possibly being TRBD1 (6 bases). This receptor was taken from a female donor with papillary thyroid cancer or a benign thyroid nodule (not recorded which). Some clones in this sample may be carry-over from other donors' samples. The chain's CDR3 is CASRLGGAGNTIYF. The CDR3 DNA reads TGTGCCAGCAGGCTAGGGGGGGCTGGAAACACCATATATTTT.